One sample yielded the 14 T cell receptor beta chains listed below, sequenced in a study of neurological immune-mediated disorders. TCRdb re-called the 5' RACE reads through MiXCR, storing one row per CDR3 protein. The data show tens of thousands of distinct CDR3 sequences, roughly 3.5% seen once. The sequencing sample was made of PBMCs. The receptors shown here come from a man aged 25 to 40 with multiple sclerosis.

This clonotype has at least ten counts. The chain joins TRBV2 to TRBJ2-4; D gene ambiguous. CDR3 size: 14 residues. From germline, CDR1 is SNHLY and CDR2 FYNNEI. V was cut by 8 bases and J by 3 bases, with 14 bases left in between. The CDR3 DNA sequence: TGTGCCAGCTCTCCAGACGTAGTCAAAAACATTCAGTACTTC. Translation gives CASSPDVVKNIQYF.

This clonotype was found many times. This CDR3 is CASSLAGGANQPQHF. The CDR3 DNA reads as TGTGCCAGCAGCTTAGCGGGAGGGGCGAATCAGCCCCAGCATTTT. The gene calls are TRBV7-9 and TRBJ1-5; D perhaps matches TRBD1 (5 bases). Germline lookup yields CDR1 SEHNR and CDR2 FQNEAQ (reference sequence). The CDR3 contains 15 residues. Trimming took off 0 bases at V and 4 bases at J, with 10 bases between the two ends.

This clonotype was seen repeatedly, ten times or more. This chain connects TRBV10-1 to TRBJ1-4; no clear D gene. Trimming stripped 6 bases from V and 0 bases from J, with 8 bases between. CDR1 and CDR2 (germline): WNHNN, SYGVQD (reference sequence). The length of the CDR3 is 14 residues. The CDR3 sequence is CASSEGTTNEKLFF. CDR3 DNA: TGCGCCAGCAGCGAGGGAACAACTAATGAAAAACTGTTTTTT.

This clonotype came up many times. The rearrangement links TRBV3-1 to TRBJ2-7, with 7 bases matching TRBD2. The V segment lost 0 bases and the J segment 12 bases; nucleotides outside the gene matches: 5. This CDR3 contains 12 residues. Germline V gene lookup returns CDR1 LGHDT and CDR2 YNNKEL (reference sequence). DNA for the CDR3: TGTGCCAGCAGCCAAGATCGACTAGCTCCGTACTTC. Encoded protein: CASSQDRLAPYF.

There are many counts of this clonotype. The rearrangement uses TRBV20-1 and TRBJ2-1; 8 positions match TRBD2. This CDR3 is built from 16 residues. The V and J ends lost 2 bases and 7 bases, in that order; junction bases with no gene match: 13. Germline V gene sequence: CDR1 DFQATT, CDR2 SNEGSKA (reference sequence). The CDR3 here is CSARPPTGTSTNEQFF. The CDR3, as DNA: TGCAGTGCTAGACCTCCGACCGGGACTAGTACAAATGAGCAGTTCTTC.

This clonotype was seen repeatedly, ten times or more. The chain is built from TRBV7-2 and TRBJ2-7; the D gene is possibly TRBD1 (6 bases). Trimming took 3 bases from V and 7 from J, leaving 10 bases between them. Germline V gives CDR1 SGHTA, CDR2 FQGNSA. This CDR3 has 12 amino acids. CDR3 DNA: TGTGCCAGCAGCTTGGGGGCTTTGGAGCAGTACTTC. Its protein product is CASSLGALEQYF.

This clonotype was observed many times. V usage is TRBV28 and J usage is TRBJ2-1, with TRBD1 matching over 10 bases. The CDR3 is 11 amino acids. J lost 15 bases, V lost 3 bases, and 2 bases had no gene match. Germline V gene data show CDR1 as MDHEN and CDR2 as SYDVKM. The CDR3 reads CASSFGDRGFF. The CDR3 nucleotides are TGTGCCAGCAGTTTTGGGGACAGGGGGTTCTTC.

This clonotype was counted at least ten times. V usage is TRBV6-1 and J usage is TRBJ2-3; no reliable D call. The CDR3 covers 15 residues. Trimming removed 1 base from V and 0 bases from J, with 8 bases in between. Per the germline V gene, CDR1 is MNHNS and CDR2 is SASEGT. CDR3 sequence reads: CASSEEVLSTDTQYF. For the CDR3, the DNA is TGTGCCAGCAGTGAAGAGGTCCTCAGCACAGATACGCAGTATTTT.

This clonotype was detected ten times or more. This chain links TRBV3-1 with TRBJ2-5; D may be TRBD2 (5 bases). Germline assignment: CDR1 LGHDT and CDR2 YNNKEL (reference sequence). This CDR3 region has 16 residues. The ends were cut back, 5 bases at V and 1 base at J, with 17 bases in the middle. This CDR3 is CASSGPPERRQETQYF. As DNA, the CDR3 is TGTGCCAGCAGCGGGCCTCCCGAGCGGCGCCAAGAGACCCAGTACTTC.

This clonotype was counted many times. CDR3 sequence reads: CASSLGTMDTQYF. The CDR3 DNA is TGCGCCAGCAGCTTAGGAACTATGGATACGCAGTATTTT. V and J are TRBV5-1 and TRBJ2-3; D gene uncertain. Germline CDR1 and CDR2: SGHRS and YFSETQ. The CDR3 is made up of 13 amino acids. V was clipped by 2 bases and J by 6 bases, with 10 bases between them.

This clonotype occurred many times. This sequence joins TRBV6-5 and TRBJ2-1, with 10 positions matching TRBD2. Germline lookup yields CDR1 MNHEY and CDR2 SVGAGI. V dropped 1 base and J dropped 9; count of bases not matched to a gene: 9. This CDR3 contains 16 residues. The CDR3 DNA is TGTGCCAGCAGTTACTTTCTAGCGGGAGTTTTAAGTGAGCAGTTCTTC. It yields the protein CASSYFLAGVLSEQFF.

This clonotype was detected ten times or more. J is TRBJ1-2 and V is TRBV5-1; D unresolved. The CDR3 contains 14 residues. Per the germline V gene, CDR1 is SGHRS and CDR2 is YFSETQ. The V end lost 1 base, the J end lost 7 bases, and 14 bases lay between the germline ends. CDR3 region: CASSLSQAEGGYTF. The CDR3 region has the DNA TGCGCCAGCAGCTTGTCTCAGGCGGAGGGTGGCTACACCTTC.

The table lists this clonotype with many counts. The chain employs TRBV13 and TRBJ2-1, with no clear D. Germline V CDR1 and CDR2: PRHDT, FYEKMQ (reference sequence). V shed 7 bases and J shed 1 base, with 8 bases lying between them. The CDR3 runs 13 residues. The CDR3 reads CASMARSYNEQFF. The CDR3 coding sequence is TGTGCCAGCATGGCTAGGTCCTACAATGAGCAGTTCTTC.

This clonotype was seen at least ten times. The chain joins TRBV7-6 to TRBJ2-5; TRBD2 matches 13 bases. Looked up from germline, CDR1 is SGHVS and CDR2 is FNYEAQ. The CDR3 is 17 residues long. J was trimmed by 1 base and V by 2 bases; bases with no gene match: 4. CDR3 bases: TGTGCCAGCAGCTTACGGACTAGCGGGAGAGGCCAAGAGACCCAGTACTTC. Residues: CASSLRTSGRGQETQYF.